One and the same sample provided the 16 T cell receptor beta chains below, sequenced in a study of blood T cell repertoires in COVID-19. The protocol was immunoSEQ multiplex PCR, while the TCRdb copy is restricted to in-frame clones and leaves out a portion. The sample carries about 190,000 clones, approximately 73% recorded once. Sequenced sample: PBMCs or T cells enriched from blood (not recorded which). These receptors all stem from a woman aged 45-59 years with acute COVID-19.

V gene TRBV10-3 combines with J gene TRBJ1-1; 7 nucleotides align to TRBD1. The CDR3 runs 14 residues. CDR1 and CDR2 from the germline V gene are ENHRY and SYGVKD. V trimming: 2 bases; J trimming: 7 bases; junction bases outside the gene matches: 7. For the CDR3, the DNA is TGTGCCATCAGTGAGCCCACCTCAGGGGGTGAAGCTTTCTTT. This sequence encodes CAISEPTSGGEAFF.

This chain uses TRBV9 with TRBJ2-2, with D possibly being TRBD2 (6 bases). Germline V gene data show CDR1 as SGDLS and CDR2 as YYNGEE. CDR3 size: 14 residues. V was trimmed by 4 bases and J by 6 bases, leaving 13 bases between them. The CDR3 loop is CASSQGGISGELFF. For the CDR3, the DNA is TGTGCCAGCAGCCAAGGAGGGATTTCCGGGGAGCTGTTTTTT.

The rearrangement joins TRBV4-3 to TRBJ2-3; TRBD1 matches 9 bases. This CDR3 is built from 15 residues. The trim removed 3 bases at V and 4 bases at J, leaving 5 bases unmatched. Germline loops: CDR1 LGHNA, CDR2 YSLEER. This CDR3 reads CASSQKTGGSDTQYF. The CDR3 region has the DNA TGCGCCAGCAGCCAGAAGACAGGGGGATCAGATACGCAGTATTTT.

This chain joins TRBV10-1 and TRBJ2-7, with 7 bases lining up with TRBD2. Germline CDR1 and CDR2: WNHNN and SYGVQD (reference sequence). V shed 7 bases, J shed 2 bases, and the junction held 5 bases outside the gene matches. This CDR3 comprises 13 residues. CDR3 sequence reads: CASMGGVPYEQYV. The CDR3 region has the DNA TGCGCCAGCATGGGGGGGGTACCCTACGAGCAGTACGTC.

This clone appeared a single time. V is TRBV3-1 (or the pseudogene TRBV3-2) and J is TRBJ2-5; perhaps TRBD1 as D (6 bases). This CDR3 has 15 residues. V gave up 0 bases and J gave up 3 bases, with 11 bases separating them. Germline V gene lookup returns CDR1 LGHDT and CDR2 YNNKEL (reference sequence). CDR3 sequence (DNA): TGTGCCAGCAGCCAAGAGGGGGCAGGGAAAGAGACCCAGTACTTC. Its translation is CASSQEGAGKETQYF.

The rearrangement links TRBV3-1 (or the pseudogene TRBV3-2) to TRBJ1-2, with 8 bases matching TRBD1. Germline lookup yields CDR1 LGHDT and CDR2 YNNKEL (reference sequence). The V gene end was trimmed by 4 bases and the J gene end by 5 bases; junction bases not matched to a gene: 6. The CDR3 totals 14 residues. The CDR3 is CASSLGQGLYGYTF. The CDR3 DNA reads TGTGCCAGCAGCCTTGGACAGGGCCTTTATGGCTACACCTTC.

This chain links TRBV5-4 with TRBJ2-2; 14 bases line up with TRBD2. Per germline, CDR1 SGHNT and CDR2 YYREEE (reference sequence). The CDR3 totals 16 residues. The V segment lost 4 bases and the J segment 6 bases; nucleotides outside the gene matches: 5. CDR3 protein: CASSARLAGGAGELFF. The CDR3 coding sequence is TGTGCCAGCAGCGCCCGACTAGCGGGGGGGGCCGGGGAGCTGTTTTTT. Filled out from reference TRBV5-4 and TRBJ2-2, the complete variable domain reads ETGVTQSPTHLIKTRGQQVTLRCSSQSGHNTVSWYQQALGQGPQFIFQYYREEENGRGNFPPRFSGLQFPNYSSELNVNALELDDSALYLCASSARLAGGAGELFFGEGSRLTVL.

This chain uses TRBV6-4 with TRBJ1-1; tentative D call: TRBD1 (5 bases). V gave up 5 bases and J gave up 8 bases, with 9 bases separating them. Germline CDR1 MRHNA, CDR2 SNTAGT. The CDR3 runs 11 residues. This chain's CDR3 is CASSWGGEAFF. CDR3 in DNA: TGTGCCAGCAGTTGGGGGGGAGAAGCTTTCTTT.

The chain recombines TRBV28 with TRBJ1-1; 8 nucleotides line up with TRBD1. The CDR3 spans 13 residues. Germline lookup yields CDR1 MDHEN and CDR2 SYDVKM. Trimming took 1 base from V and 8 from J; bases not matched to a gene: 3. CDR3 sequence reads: CASSLSRGQEAFF. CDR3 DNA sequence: TGTGCCAGCAGTTTATCCAGGGGGCAGGAAGCTTTCTTT.

The CDR3 reads CAISPGGNQPQHF. CDR3 DNA: TGTGCCATCAGTCCAGGGGGAAATCAGCCCCAGCATTTT. This chain links TRBV10-3 with TRBJ1-5, with 7 bases fitting TRBD1. Germline-derived CDR1 and CDR2 are ENHRY and SYGVKD. V shed 5 bases, J shed 4 bases, and the junction held 2 bases outside the gene matches. The CDR3 extends over 13 amino acids.

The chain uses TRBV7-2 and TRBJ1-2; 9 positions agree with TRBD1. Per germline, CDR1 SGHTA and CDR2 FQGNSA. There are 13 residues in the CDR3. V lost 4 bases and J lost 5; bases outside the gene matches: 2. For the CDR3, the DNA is TGTGCCAGCAGCTCGACAGGGGGTTATGGCTACACCTTC. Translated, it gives CASSSTGGYGYTF. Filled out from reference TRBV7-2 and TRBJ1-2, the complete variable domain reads GAGVSQSPSNKVTEKGKDVELRCDPISGHTALYWYRQSLGQGLEFLIYFQGNSAPDKSGLPSDRFSAERTGGSVSTLTIQRTQQEDSAVYLCASSSTGGYGYTFGSGTRLTVV.

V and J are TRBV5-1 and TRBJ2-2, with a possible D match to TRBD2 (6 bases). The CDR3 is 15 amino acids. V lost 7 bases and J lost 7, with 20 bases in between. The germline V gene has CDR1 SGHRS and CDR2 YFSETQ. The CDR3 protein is CASRVRGLQGGELFF. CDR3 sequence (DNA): TGCGCCAGCCGGGTGCGGGGACTCCAAGGCGGGGAGCTGTTTTTT.

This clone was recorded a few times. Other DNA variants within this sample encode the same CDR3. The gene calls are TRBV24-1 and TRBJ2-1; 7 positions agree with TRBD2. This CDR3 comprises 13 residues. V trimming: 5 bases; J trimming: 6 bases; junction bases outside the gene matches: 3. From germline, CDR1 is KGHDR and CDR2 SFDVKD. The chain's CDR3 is CATSGGGVNEQFF. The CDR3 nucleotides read TGTGCCACCAGTGGGGGAGGGGTCAATGAGCAGTTCTTC.

This chain's CDR3 is CASSPPYRDYEQYV. In DNA form, the CDR3 reads TGTGCCAGCAGTCCCCCGTACAGGGACTACGAGCAGTACGTC. This chain connects TRBV28 to TRBJ2-7, with a weak D call TRBD1 (6 bases). This CDR3 has 14 residues. CDR1 MDHEN and CDR2 SYDVKM come from the germline V gene. The V and J ends lost 5 bases and 3 bases respectively, with 14 bases between them.

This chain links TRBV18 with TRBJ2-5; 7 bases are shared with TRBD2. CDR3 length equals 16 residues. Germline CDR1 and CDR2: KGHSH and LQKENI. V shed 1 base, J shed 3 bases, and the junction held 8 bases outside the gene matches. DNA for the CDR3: TGTGCCAGCTCACCACAACCTAGCGGTAGAGAAGAGACCCAGTACTTC. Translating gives CASSPQPSGREETQYF.

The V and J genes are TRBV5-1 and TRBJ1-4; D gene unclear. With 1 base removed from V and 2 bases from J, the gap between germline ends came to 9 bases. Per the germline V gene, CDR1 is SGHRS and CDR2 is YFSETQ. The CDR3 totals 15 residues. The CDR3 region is CASSLRGNTNEKLFF. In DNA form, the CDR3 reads TGCGCCAGCAGCTTGCGGGGAAACACTAATGAAAAACTGTTTTTT.